The rows below give T cell receptor beta chains drawn from one sample of a study of technical replicates of blood from four donors. TCRdb keeps only in-frame clones here, not all; method: immunoSEQ multiplex PCR. The table includes approximately 95,000 clones, approximately 95% detected once. Sequencing was done on a sample of T cells isolated from PBMCs. The receptors derive from a human donor in good health. Both conserved end residues are part of each CDR3. The order of the fields is V gene, J gene, D gene, clone size, CDR3 DNA, CDR3 protein. D genes are given only for firm matches. Expanded clones get a size class; other rows say once, few or many, or leave the size out.

>TRBV18|TRBJ2-7|TRBD2|-
TGTGCCAGCTCATCCCCTAGCGGGGGAAGGGACGAGCAGTACTTC
CASSSPSGGRDEQYF
>TRBV7-9|TRBJ1-5|-|few
TGTGCCAGCAGCTTAGGGACAGGCAATCAGCCCCAGCATTTT
CASSLGTGNQPQHF
>TRBV19|TRBJ1-3|-|-
TGTGCCAGTAGTATAGGTCTACAGGGAAACACCATATATTTT
CASSIGLQGNTIYF
>TRBV12-5|TRBJ2-5|TRBD2|once
TGTGCTAGTGGTTTGGTAATAGCGGGAGGGGGTGAGACCCAGTACTTC
CASGLVIAGGGETQYF
>TRBV9|TRBJ2-5|TRBD1|-
TGTGCCAGCAGCGACCCGGGACAGGGCTGGGAGACCCAGTACTTC
CASSDPGQGWETQYF
>TRBV6-5|TRBJ1-6|TRBD1|-
TGTGCCAGCAGTTACAAAGGACAGGGCTATGATTCACCCCTCCACTTT
CASSYKGQGYDSPLHF
>TRBV5-1|TRBJ2-6|-|-
TGCGCCAGCAGCTTCGTGTCCTCTGGGGCCAACGTCCTGACTTTC
CASSFVSSGANVLTF
>TRBV29-1|TRBJ1-5|TRBD1|once
TGCAGCGTAGGTATTACAGGGGTCAATCAGCCCCAGCATTTT
CSVGITGVNQPQHF
>TRBV4-1|TRBJ2-2|TRBD1|once
TGCGCCAGCAGCCAAGGGACAGGGTCTCGCACCGGGGAGCTGCTTTTT
CASSQGTGSRTGELLF
>TRBV19|TRBJ2-1|TRBD1|-
TGTGCCAGTAGCCCGGCGACAGGGGGCTGGAGGGATGAGCAGTTCTTC
CASSPATGGWRDEQFF
>TRBV4-1|TRBJ2-1|-|-
TGCGCCAGCAGCCAAGTCGTATACAATGAGCAGTTCTTC
CASSQVVYNEQFF
>TRBV11-3|TRBJ2-7|TRBD2|-
TGTGCCAGCAGCTACCTATTAGCGGGAGACTACGAGCAGTACTTC
CASSYLLAGDYEQYF
>TRBV19|TRBJ2-1|TRBD1|-
TGTGCCAGTATCGACAGGGCCAACAATGAGCAGTTCTTC
CASIDRANNEQFF
>TRBV4-3|TRBJ1-1|TRBD1|-
TGCGCCAGCAGCCAAGATAGACAGGGCACTGAAGCTTTCTTT
CASSQDRQGTEAFF
>TRBV27|TRBJ1-1|-|-
TGTGCCAGCAGTTCCACAGCGGCCACTGAAGCTTTCTTT
CASSSTAATEAFF
>TRBV6-6|TRBJ1-1|TRBD1|once
TGTGCCAGCAGCCGGGACAGGGGGCAAATTGAAGCTTTCTTT
CASSRDRGQIEAFF
>TRBV10-3|TRBJ2-1|TRBD2|-
TGTGCCATCAGTGAGGGACTAGCGGGAGGAGGCGAGCAGTTCTTC
CAISEGLAGGGEQFF
>TRBV5-6|TRBJ2-3|-|-
TGTGCCAGCAGCTTGCCGGGAGCAGATACGCAGTATTTT
CASSLPGADTQYF
>TRBV2|TRBJ1-2|TRBD1|-
TGTGCCGGTGACGCGACAGGGGGCGACTACACCTTC
CAGDATGGDYTF
>TRBV28|TRBJ2-3|-|-
TGTGCCAGCAGTTTAGTTGGGACTCACAAGATGGGGTATTTT
CASSLVGTHKMGYF
>TRBV19|TRBJ2-7|TRBD1|-
TGTGCCAGTAGGGTCGGGACAGGGTTTGGCGAGCAGTACTTC
CASRVGTGFGEQYF
>TRBV7-2|TRBJ2-3|TRBD2|-
TGTGCCAGCAGCCCAGGACTAGCGGGACCTTTAGATACGCAGTATTTT
CASSPGLAGPLDTQYF
>TRBV19|TRBJ1-5|-|-
TGTGCCAGTAGTATTAAGGTCAGGTCTGTTCAGCCCCAGCATTTT
CASSIKVRSVQPQHF
>TRBV10-2|TRBJ1-2|-|-
TGCGCCAGCAGTGAGGGCAGTTCCAACTATGGCTACACCTTC
CASSEGSSNYGYTF
>TRBV2|TRBJ1-1|-|-
TGTGCCAGCAGCCCCCTGGGCCTAAACACTGAAGCTTTCTTT
CASSPLGLNTEAFF
>TRBV9|TRBJ1-3|-|-
TGTGCCAGCAGCGTCTTCCCAGGGGAAACTGGAAACACCATATATTTT
CASSVFPGETGNTIYF
>TRBV27|TRBJ2-7|-|-
TGTGCCAGCAGTTTAGGGGGGAATACCTACGAGCAGTACTTC
CASSLGGNTYEQYF
>TRBV19|TRBJ2-2|-|-
TGTGCCAGTAGCTTAGGACTTGGCACCGGGGAGCTGTTTTTT
CASSLGLGTGELFF
>TRBV9|TRBJ1-3|-|-
TGTGCCAGCAGCGTAGAGGGGGCTGGAAACACCATATATTTT
CASSVEGAGNTIYF
>TRBV18|TRBJ1-2|-|-
TGTGCCAGCTCACCACTAAGTGGCAGAACTAACTATGGCTACACCTTC
CASSPLSGRTNYGYTF
>TRBV9|TRBJ1-4|-|-
TGTGCCAGCAGCGCAGACCTGGCGGCTAATGAAAAACTGTTTTTT
CASSADLAANEKLFF
>TRBV28|TRBJ2-7|TRBD2|-
TGTGCCAGCAGTTTATTGAGCGGGAGCGGCGAGCAGTACTTC
CASSLLSGSGEQYF
>TRBV7-9|TRBJ1-1|-|-
TGTGCCAGCAGCCAGACTCGTTCTTCCGAAGCTTTCTTT
CASSQTRSSEAFF
>TRBV4-3|TRBJ1-4|TRBD1|-
TGCGCCAGCAGCCCTGGCAGGGGGCTGAATGAAAAACTGTTTTTT
CASSPGRGLNEKLFF
>TRBV13|TRBJ2-7|TRBD1|-
TGTGCCAGCAGCTTTACAGGGACAGGGGGAGTTTACGAGCAGTACTTC
CASSFTGTGGVYEQYF
>TRBV2|TRBJ2-7|TRBD1|-
TGTGCCAGCAGTTCAGGACAGGTCTCCTACGAGCAGTACTTC
CASSSGQVSYEQYF
>TRBV7-9|TRBJ2-7|TRBD2|-
TGTGCCAGCAGCCACTCTAGCGGGAGTTTTACCTACGAGCAGTACTTC
CASSHSSGSFTYEQYF
>TRBV27|TRBJ2-3|TRBD2|-
TGTGCCAGCAGAACCCAAGCGGGGGTCACAGATACGCAGTATTTT
CASRTQAGVTDTQYF
>TRBV11-3|TRBJ2-7|-|few
TGTGCCAGCAGCGAAGTTCGGACAGTCTCCGAGCAGTACTTC
CASSEVRTVSEQYF
>TRBV19|TRBJ2-7|-|-
TGTGCCAGTAGTATCGAACCGGTTGGGGGACACTACGAGCAGTACTTC
CASSIEPVGGHYEQYF
>TRBV14|TRBJ2-3|-|-
TGTGCCAGCAGCCGGAGCGTGGCACCAGATACGCAGTATTTT
CASSRSVAPDTQYF
>TRBV9|TRBJ2-7|TRBD1|-
TGTGCCAGCAGCGTAGACGGGACAGTCAACTACGAGCAGTACTTC
CASSVDGTVNYEQYF
>TRBV20-1|TRBJ1-2|-|-
TGCAGTGCTAGTTTACAGGGTGGCTACACCTTC
CSASLQGGYTF
>TRBV9|TRBJ2-7|TRBD1|-
TGTGCCAGCAGCGTAGCAGGGGGCGATTACGAGCAGTACTTC
CASSVAGGDYEQYF
>TRBV27|TRBJ2-1|TRBD1|-
TGTGCCAGCAGTTTTACAGGGGCTGCTCATGAGCAGTTCTTC
CASSFTGAAHEQFF
>TRBV2|TRBJ1-5|-|-
TGTGCCAGCAGTGATTCTTATAGCAATCAGCCCCAGCATTTT
CASSDSYSNQPQHF
>TRBV16|TRBJ2-7|TRBD1|-
TGTGCCAGCAGCCAAGGGACAGTGTCCTACGAGCAGTACTTC
CASSQGTVSYEQYF
>TRBV30|TRBJ1-3|-|-
TGTGCCCGGAGCGACAGTCTCGTCTCTGGAAACACCATATATTTT
CARSDSLVSGNTIYF
>TRBV19|TRBJ2-7|TRBD2|-
TGTGCCAGTAGTATAGCGGATAGCGGGTACGAGCAGTACTTC
CASSIADSGYEQYF
>TRBV6-1|TRBJ1-1|TRBD1|-
TGTGCCAGCGCGGGACAGGGGAACACTGAAGCTTTCTTT
CASAGQGNTEAFF
>TRBV4-3|TRBJ2-1|-|-
TGCGCCAGCAGCCATAAGGAAGCACCTCAGGGCTATGAGCAGTTCTTC
CASSHKEAPQGYEQFF
>TRBV7-2|TRBJ2-2|-|-
TGTGCCAGCAGCCACAATAAGGGAGGGGGCACCGGGGAGCTGTTTTTT
CASSHNKGGGTGELFF
>TRBV28|TRBJ1-4|TRBD1|-
TGTGCCAGCAGTTTGGCGACAGGGGTAGAAAAACTGTTTTTT
CASSLATGVEKLFF